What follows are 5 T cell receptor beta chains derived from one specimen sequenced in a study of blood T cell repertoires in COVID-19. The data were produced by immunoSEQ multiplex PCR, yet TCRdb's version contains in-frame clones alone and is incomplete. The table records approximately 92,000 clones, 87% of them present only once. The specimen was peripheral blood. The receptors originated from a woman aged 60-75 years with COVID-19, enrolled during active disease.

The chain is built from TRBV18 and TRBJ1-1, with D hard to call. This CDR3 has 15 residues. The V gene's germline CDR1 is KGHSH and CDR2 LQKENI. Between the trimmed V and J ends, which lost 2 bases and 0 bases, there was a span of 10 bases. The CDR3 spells CASSPYELMNTEAFF. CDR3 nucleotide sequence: TGTGCCAGCTCACCATACGAGCTAATGAACACTGAAGCTTTCTTT. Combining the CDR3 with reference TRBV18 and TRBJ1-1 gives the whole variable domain NAGVMQNPRHLVRRRGQEARLRCSPMKGHSHVYWYRQLPEEGLKFMVYLQKENIIDESGMPKERFSAEFPKEGPSILRIQQVVRGDSAAYFCASSPYELMNTEAFFGQGTRLTVV.

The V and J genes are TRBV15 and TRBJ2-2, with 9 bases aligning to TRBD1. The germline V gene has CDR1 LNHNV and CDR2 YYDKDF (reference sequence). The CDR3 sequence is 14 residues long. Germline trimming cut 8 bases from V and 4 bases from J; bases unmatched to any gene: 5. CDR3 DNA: TGTGCCACCCGGCACAGGGGGCGCACCGGGGAGCTGTTTTTT. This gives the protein CATRHRGRTGELFF.

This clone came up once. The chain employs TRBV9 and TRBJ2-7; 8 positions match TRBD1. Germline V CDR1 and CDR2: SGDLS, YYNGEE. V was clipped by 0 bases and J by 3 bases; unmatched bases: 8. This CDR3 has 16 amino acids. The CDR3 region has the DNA TGTGCCAGCAGCGTAGGTGGACAGGGTGTTATCTACGAGCAGTACTTC. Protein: CASSVGGQGVIYEQYF.

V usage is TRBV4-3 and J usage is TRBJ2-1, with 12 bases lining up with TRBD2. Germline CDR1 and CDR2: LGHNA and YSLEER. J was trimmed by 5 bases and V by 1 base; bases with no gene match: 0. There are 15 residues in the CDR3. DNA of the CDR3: TGCGCCAGCAGCCAAGGACTAGCGGGGGACAATGAGCAGTTCTTC. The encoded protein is CASSQGLAGDNEQFF.

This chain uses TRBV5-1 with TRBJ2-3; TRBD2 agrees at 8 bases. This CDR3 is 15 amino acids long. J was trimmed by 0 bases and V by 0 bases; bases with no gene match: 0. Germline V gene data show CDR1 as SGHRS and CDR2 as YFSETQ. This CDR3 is CASSLGGGSTDTQYF. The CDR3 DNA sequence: TGCGCCAGCAGCTTGGGCGGGGGGAGCACAGATACGCAGTATTTT.